Given below is one TCR beta chain in context. Its antigen remains undetermined. No qualities accompany the bases; no much larger clone lies one base away. This sample stems from a study of shared T cell receptors in the human thymus (dated by TCRdb to about 2021). Describing the broader study: The study examined how self-reactive, shared T-cell receptor alpha chains are generated in the human thymus.

The library was obtained by the immunoSEQ multiplex PCR assay. In its TCRdb copy, this immuneACCESS table keeps in-frame sequences only and misses some clones. Where compared with another copy, unresolved V genes explain less than half of these, and the others have no known cause. The sample records 550,000 to 800,000 clones, approximately 83% of which are singletons. The ten largest clones represent under 0.012% of the sample. CDR3 length: 16 amino acids, cysteine to phenylalanine. Of all the DNA, just the CDR3 is kept, 48 bases in frame from base 1. The germline V gene gives CDR1 as LGHNA and CDR2 as YSLEER. The V end gives up 4 bases and the J end 3 bases, leaving 10 bases in the junction not matched to a gene. The data were also submitted as part of a second study, on human thymus T cells. The second publication reports: The donors were immunologically healthy infants in Finland who had open corrective cardiac surgery for congenital heart defects. Thymus tissue was obtained as surgical resects removed during corrective cardiac surgery. Usage of V and J gene segments appeared to be biased in both the thymic and the peripheral blood repertoires. Highly overlapping thymic TCR repertoires among unrelated individuals were reported in the related research. TCR alpha and beta repertoires from seven to nine infant thymus samples and a few related peripheral blood samples were characterized in the study. Donor ages ranged from roughly 6 to 244 days, and the cohort comprised more than 5 male and a couple of female infants. Thymocytes were freed from the tissue by mechanical means and kept at -70 degrees C as pellets of about 9-30 million cells. A QIAsymphony instrument was used to extract genomic DNA from frozen cell pellets. TCRB and TCRAD loci were amplified from a standardized quantity of quality-controlled genomic DNA using the immunoSEQ multiplex PCR assay. The amplicons covered the V(D)J region and were long enough to include the CDR3 and to identify the V and J genes. The commercial immunoSEQ service was used to sequence amplicons on an Illumina platform. Primer bias and sequencing errors were corrected as previously described, and TCRAD and TCRB definitions were based on the IMGT database. Repertoires were analysed with immunoSEQ Analyzer 3.0 and VDJTools, covering basic statistics, V/J segment usage, diversity estimates, rarefaction and pairwise overlap. Chao1, ChaoE, Efron-Thisted, Shannon and inverse Simpson indices were used to estimate diversity, which was also estimated on datasets down-sampled to the smallest sample. Repertoire overlap was assessed by strict matching of CDR3 nucleotide sequence, V gene and J gene, and clustering was done by Jaccard-based multidimensional scaling. Thymus samples yielded on average roughly 790,000 unique TCRB clonotypes, compared with 80,000 to 95,000 from blood samples.

Sequenced material: thymocytes. The clonotype was recovered from a girl under three years old with a congenital heart defect. Donor details come from another sample of the same person, matched by shared clones. The V and J segments used are TRBV4-3 and TRBJ2-7, with 9 middle bases fitting TRBD1. This receptor has the CDR3 CASSPIPGQGYYEQYF. The nucleotides read TGCGCCAGCAGCCCAATCCCGGGACAGGGATACTACGAGCAGTACTTC.